Below, 28 T cell receptor beta chains from the same sample are listed, as sequenced in a study of Graves' ophthalmopathy and Graves' hyperthyroidism. Amplification targeted the TCR beta CDR3 regions, with RNA transcripts as the source material. Second-round multiplex PCR followed a first-round RT-PCR using HTBI primers. Via MiXCR, TCRdb re-called the multiplex PCR reads, giving one row per CDR3 protein. This table has fewer than 350,000 distinct CDR3 sequences, roughly a sixth appearing once. Sequenced material: peripheral blood. These receptors came from an adult man with Graves' ophthalmopathy.

About this clonotype: An end of the junction does not agree with germline; a read error may underlie this. This chain links TRBV6-1 with TRBJ1-2; no definite D call. The CDR3 is 13 amino acids. CDR1 and CDR2 (germline): MNHNS, SASEGT. The CDR3 loop reads CASSTTGVYGYNF. CDR3 nucleotide sequence: TGTGCCAGCAGTACGACCGGGGTCTATGGCTACAACTTC.

This clonotype was counted only a few times. This chain connects TRBV18 to TRBJ1-1, with TRBD1 matching 8 bases. The CDR3 runs to 17 residues. CDR1 and CDR2 (germline): KGHSH, LQKENI. V lost 2 bases and J lost 3; bases outside the gene matches: 11. CDR3 nucleotides: TGTGCCAGCTCACCATTCGGAGCAGGGGGCGCGGACACTGAAGCTTTCTTT. This encodes CASSPFGAGGADTEAFF.

This sequence joins TRBV5-1 and TRBJ1-1; D is possibly TRBD1 (5 bases). This CDR3 comprises 13 residues. Germline V CDR1 and CDR2: SGHRS, YFSETQ. The ends were cut back, 4 bases at V and 4 bases at J, with 11 bases in the middle. The CDR3 loop is CASSLGELTEAFF. CDR3 nucleotide sequence: TGCGCCAGCAGCCTAGGGGAGCTCACTGAAGCTTTCTTT.

This clonotype showed up many times. This rearrangement joins TRBV29-1 to TRBJ1-1; D is uncertain. Germline loops: CDR1 SQVTM, CDR2 ANQGSEA. CDR3 size: 12 residues. V was pared by 0 bases and J by 5 bases, with 7 bases between. The CDR3 loop is CSVEDSSTEAFF. The CDR3, as DNA: TGCAGCGTTGAAGATTCGTCAACTGAAGCTTTCTTT.

This clonotype was counted ten times or more. CDR3 nucleotide sequence: TGTGCCAGCAGTGAATCGGTAGCGGGGAGCCTCGGAGCCCAGTACTTC. Protein product: CASSESVAGSLGAQYF. The chain couples TRBV2 to TRBJ2-5; 8 bases are shared with TRBD2. V trimming: 2 bases; J trimming: 9 bases; junction bases outside the gene matches: 14. Germline V gene sequence: CDR1 SNHLY, CDR2 FYNNEI. The CDR3 extends over 16 amino acids.

This clonotype was picked up many times. The chain links TRBV6-4 to TRBJ1-5, with D maybe TRBD1 (6 bases). The CDR3 sequence is 17 residues long. Germline values: CDR1 MRHNA, CDR2 SNTAGT. V lost 4 bases, J lost 1 base, and 17 bases lay in between. The CDR3 sequence: CASSALSQGVSNQPQHF. For the CDR3, the DNA is TGTGCCAGCAGTGCACTCTCACAGGGAGTGAGCAATCAGCCCCAGCATTTT.

The rearrangement uses TRBV20-1 and TRBJ2-7, with D possibly matching TRBD2 (6 bases). V lost 6 bases and J lost 6, with 15 bases in between. This CDR3 has 12 residues. CDR1 and CDR2 (germline): DFQATT, SNEGSKA (reference sequence). In DNA form, the CDR3 reads TGCAGTGCGCATCTGGGAGGAGGCGAGCAGTACTTC. This translates into CSAHLGGGEQYF.

This clonotype appeared many times. The chain couples TRBV5-1 to TRBJ1-2; D unresolved. Per germline, CDR1 SGHRS and CDR2 YFSETQ. The germline V and J ends were trimmed by 4 bases and 4 bases, with 17 bases remaining between them. The CDR3 loop spans 15 amino acids. In DNA, the CDR3 is TGCGCCAGCAGCCACCGCTCACCTGAGGGCTATGGCTACACCTTC. Amino acid sequence: CASSHRSPEGYGYTF.

This clonotype appeared many times. V and J are TRBV30 and TRBJ2-7; D is tentatively TRBD1 or TRBD2 (5 bases each). CDR3 length: 13 amino acids. V dropped 2 bases and J dropped 0 bases, with 8 bases sitting between them. Germline-derived CDR1 and CDR2 are GTSNPN and SVGIG (reference sequence). The CDR3 sequence is CAWSRGSSYEQYF. CDR3 DNA: TGTGCCTGGAGTCGGGGCAGCTCCTACGAGCAGTACTTC.

In this sample, this clonotype turned up many times. The chain joins TRBV6-1 to TRBJ1-2; D is uncertain. Germline CDR1 MNHNS, CDR2 SASEGT. The CDR3 contains 13 residues. V lost 7 bases and J lost 0, with 9 bases in between. Here the CDR3 reads CASTMISNYGYTF. The CDR3 nucleotides are TGTGCCAGCACCATGATTTCTAACTATGGCTACACCTTC.

This clonotype was seen a handful of times. This chain connects TRBV5-6 to TRBJ1-6; D uncertain. CDR1 SGHDT and CDR2 YYEEEE come from the germline V gene. V was trimmed by 0 bases and J by 4 bases, leaving 8 bases between them. The length of the CDR3 is 15 residues. CDR3 amino acids: CASSLGPSYNSPLHF. The CDR3 DNA reads as TGTGCCAGCAGCTTGGGACCCTCTTATAATTCACCCCTCCACTTT.

This clonotype has at least ten counts. V is TRBV19 and J is TRBJ2-2; D call uncertain. Between the trimmed V and J ends, which lost 3 bases and 6 bases, there was a span of 8 bases. CDR3 length equals 13 residues. Germline V gene lookup returns CDR1 LNHDA and CDR2 SQIVND (reference sequence). The CDR3 DNA sequence: TGTGCCAGTAGTATCTCAGGATCCGGGGAGCTGTTTTTT. This gives the protein CASSISGSGELFF.

Many counts were recorded for this clonotype. CDR3 DNA: TGTGCCAGCGAGACGGGACACGAAAACACCGGGGAGCTGTTTTTT. Its translation is CASETGHENTGELFF. The rearrangement uses TRBV6-2 or TRBV6-3 and TRBJ2-2, with a possible D match to TRBD1 (6 bases). V gave up 8 bases and J gave up 2 bases, with 15 bases separating them. The CDR3 has 15 amino acids. Germline assignment: CDR1 MNHEY and CDR2 SVGEGT.

This clonotype appeared many times. The chain carries TRBV6-2 or TRBV6-3 and TRBJ2-4; TRBD2 matches at 9 bases. Trimming at V came to 0 bases and at J to 5 bases, leaving 2 bases not matched to a gene. Looked up from germline, CDR1 is MNHEY and CDR2 is SVGEGT. The CDR3 is made up of 15 amino acids. Here the CDR3 reads CASSYSTSGQNIQYF. For the CDR3, the DNA is TGTGCCAGCAGTTACTCGACTAGCGGCCAAAACATTCAGTACTTC.

This clonotype was counted at least ten times. The chain combines TRBV2 with TRBJ1-6, with D tentatively TRBD1 (5 bases). The length of the CDR3 is 15 residues. Germline lookup yields CDR1 SNHLY and CDR2 FYNNEI. Trimming cost V 3 bases and J 10 bases, with 16 bases left between them. CDR3 bases: TGTGCCAGCAGTGATCAGGGTTCGTCGGAATCACCCCTCCACTTT. Translated: CASSDQGSSESPLHF.

This clonotype has a count of ten or more. The chain has TRBV28 and TRBJ2-2; TRBD1 matches 9 bases. Germline V gene data show CDR1 as MDHEN and CDR2 as SYDVKM. V lost 8 bases and J lost 6; bases outside the gene matches: 13. This CDR3 is 16 amino acids long. CDR3 DNA sequence: TGTGCCAGCGGGGTACCGGGACAGGGCAGGTCCGGGGAGCTGTTTTTT. As protein: CASGVPGQGRSGELFF.

The table lists this clonotype with many counts. The V call is TRBV3-1, the J call TRBJ1-2; TRBD1 is a possible D gene (5 bases). Trimming pared 1 base from V and 5 bases from J, leaving 11 bases between. CDR3 length: 14 residues. Germline V gene lookup returns CDR1 LGHDT and CDR2 YNNKEL (reference sequence). CDR3 amino acids: CASSQGGAGYGYTF. In nucleotides, the CDR3 is TGTGCCAGCAGCCAAGGAGGAGCAGGGTATGGCTACACCTTC.

This clonotype was counted at least ten times. This chain joins TRBV29-1 and TRBJ1-1; D unclear. Between the trimmed V and J ends, which lost 6 bases and 5 bases, there was a span of 22 bases. This CDR3 contains 15 residues. CDR1 is SQVTM and CDR2 is ANQGSEA in the germline V gene. This chain's CDR3 is CSVAYLGRTVTEAFF. CDR3 nucleotides: TGCAGCGTGGCATATTTGGGGAGGACGGTAACTGAAGCTTTCTTT.

This clonotype was seen only a few times. Sequence at one end of the junction differs from germline and may be a read error. J is TRBJ1-2 and V is TRBV19; 7 nucleotides align to TRBD1. This CDR3 contains 15 residues. Germline CDR1 LNHDA, CDR2 SQIVND (reference sequence). The CDR3 sequence is CVSSPGQIKNYGYTF. The CDR3 DNA is TGTGTCAGTAGTCCGGGACAGATTAAGAACTATGGCTACACCTTC.

In its sample, this clonotype was seen many times. Mismatch with germline at one junction end may stem from a read error. The chain combines TRBV4-1 with TRBJ1-2; no firm D call. The length of the CDR3 is 16 residues. Germline V gives CDR1 MGHRA, CDR2 YSYEKL. DNA for the CDR3: TGCGCCAGCAGCCAAGAAGGGCGCAAGACTAACTATGGCCACACCTTC. Translated: CASSQEGRKTNYGHTF.

This clonotype was found many times. The chain is built from TRBV11-2 and TRBJ2-2, with D hard to call. This CDR3 spans 12 amino acids. Trimming stripped 6 bases from V and 0 bases from J, with 2 bases between. In germline, CDR1 is SGHAT, CDR2 FQNNGV. CDR3 sequence: CASRPNTGELFF. DNA for the CDR3: TGTGCCAGCAGACCGAACACCGGGGAGCTGTTTTTT. Full variable domain (missing parts from reference TRBV11-2 and TRBJ2-2): EAGVAQSPRYKIIEKRQSVAFWCNPISGHATLYWYQQILGQGPKLLIQFQNNGVVDDSQLPKDRFSAERLKGVDSTLKIQPAKLEDSAVYLCASRPNTGELFFGEGSRLTVL.

This clonotype was recorded at least ten times. This rearrangement joins TRBV12-3 or TRBV12-4 to TRBJ2-7, with D possibly TRBD2 on 6 matching bases. This CDR3 has 14 amino acids. The V end lost 2 bases, the J end lost 2 bases, and 10 bases lay between the germline ends. The CDR3 DNA follows: TGTGCCAGCAGTTTATACGGGGGACCCTACGAGCAGTACTTC. It codes for CASSLYGGPYEQYF.

In this sample, this clonotype turned up many times. The V and J genes are TRBV6-2 or TRBV6-3 and TRBJ2-7; TRBD2 matches 14 bases. V dropped 7 bases and J dropped 5; count of bases not matched to a gene: 1. The CDR3 is made up of 13 amino acids. Germline loops: CDR1 MNHEY, CDR2 SVGEGT. The CDR3 here is CASTGLAGDEQYF. Written as DNA, the CDR3 is TGTGCCAGCACGGGACTAGCGGGGGACGAGCAGTACTTC.

This clonotype occurred many times. This sequence joins TRBV12-3 or TRBV12-4 and TRBJ1-1; the match to TRBD1 covers 7 bases. CDR3 length: 14 residues. Trimming removed 1 base from V and 6 bases from J; junction bases left unmatched: 5. Here the CDR3 DNA reads TGTGCCAGCAGTTTAGACAGGGGAGAGGCTGAAGCTTTCTTT. This gives the protein CASSLDRGEAEAFF.

At least ten counts were recorded for this clonotype. The chain links TRBV6-2 or TRBV6-3 to TRBJ2-7; 9 bases are a match to TRBD2. Per the germline V gene, CDR1 is MNHEY and CDR2 is SVGEGT. The CDR3 consists of 17 residues. J was trimmed by 2 bases and V by 2 bases; bases with no gene match: 10. DNA of the CDR3: TGTGCCAGCAGTTACCCCACTAGCGGGCCAACTACCTACGAGCAGTACTTC. It specifies CASSYPTSGPTTYEQYF.

CDR3 in amino acids: CASSYRTDGYTF. As DNA, the CDR3 is TGTGCCAGCAGTTACAGGACCGATGGCTACACCTTC. The chain is built from TRBV28 and TRBJ1-2, with D possibly TRBD1 on 5 matching bases. The CDR3 length is 12 residues. Deletions cut 4 bases from V and 6 bases from J, with 9 bases between. Germline-derived CDR1 and CDR2 are MDHEN and SYDVKM.

This chain joins TRBV5-1 and TRBJ1-1; possible D gene TRBD1, 5 bases. The CDR3 length is 15 residues. The germline V and J ends were trimmed by 0 bases and 2 bases, with 11 bases remaining between them. CDR1 and CDR2 from the germline V gene are SGHRS and YFSETQ. The CDR3 here is CASSLASGPNTEAFF. As DNA, the CDR3 is TGCGCCAGCAGCTTGGCTTCAGGGCCTAACACTGAAGCTTTCTTT.

In this sample, this clonotype turned up many times. The chain uses TRBV11-1 and TRBJ2-1; D possibly corresponds to TRBD2 (5 bases). The CDR3 consists of 18 residues. Per the germline V gene, CDR1 is SGHAT and CDR2 is FQDESV (reference sequence). V gave up 4 bases and J gave up 4 bases, with 23 bases separating them. This CDR3 is CASSYSPPGQRRYNEQFF. The DNA of the CDR3 is TGTGCCAGCAGCTACTCCCCACCGGGCCAGCGGAGATACAATGAGCAGTTCTTC.